What follows are 26 T cell receptor beta chains derived from one specimen sequenced in a study of cytomegalovirus exposure and HLA in healthy donors. The PCR had 60 Vbeta and 13 Jbeta primers. The assay was immunoSEQ multiplex PCR, and TCRdb's table has in-frame clones only and misses some. Of over 130,000 clones in the sample, approximately 72% were seen once. The source material was PBMCs. The receptor set was obtained from a woman in her sixties in good health and CMV-seronegative.

This clone has ten or more counts. The chain joins TRBV19 to TRBJ1-4, with D perhaps TRBD1 (6 bases). Trimming pared 6 bases from V and 4 bases from J, leaving 15 bases between. Germline CDR1 and CDR2: LNHDA and SQIVND (reference sequence). The CDR3 covers 15 residues. As DNA, the CDR3 is TGTGCCAGTAGACTCGACAGGAGCCTTAATGAAAAACTGTTTTTT. Its translation: CASRLDRSLNEKLFF.

This sequence joins TRBV4-3 and TRBJ2-7, with 7 bases fitting TRBD2. This CDR3 has 17 amino acids. The junction had 11 bases not matched to a gene; V was cut back by 0 bases and J by 3 bases. Looked up from germline, CDR1 is LGHNA and CDR2 is YSLEER. The CDR3, as DNA: TGCGCCAGCAGCCAAGATAGGGCTAGCGGAACACTCTACGAGCAGTACTTC. Translated: CASSQDRASGTLYEQYF.

The gene calls are TRBV6-6 and TRBJ1-2, with 10 nucleotides matching TRBD1. After removal of 7 bases from V and 6 bases from J, the junction contained 11 bases not matched to a gene. Germline CDR1 is MNHNY and CDR2 is SVGAGI (reference sequence). The CDR3 totals 15 residues. In nucleotides, the CDR3 is TGTGCCAGCAACCAACCCCCCGGGACAGGGGATGGCTACACCTTC. Residues: CASNQPPGTGDGYTF.

This chain links TRBV10-1 with TRBJ1-2; TRBD1 might be the D (5 bases). The CDR3 sequence is 13 residues long. CDR1 and CDR2 from the germline V gene are WNHNN and SYGVQD (reference sequence). The V gene lost 2 bases and the J gene lost 7 bases, with 11 bases spanning the gap. For the CDR3, the DNA is TGCGCCAGCAGTGAGCGAAGGGGCGGTGGCTACACCTTC. Its protein is CASSERRGGGYTF.

CDR3 sequence (DNA): TGTGCCAGCAGTCCTACCCAGCGGGGGAGTGGCTACACCTTC. As protein: CASSPTQRGSGYTF. The rearrangement uses TRBV28 and TRBJ1-2, with a possible D match to TRBD1 (5 bases). CDR1 is MDHEN and CDR2 is SYDVKM in the germline V gene. The CDR3 length is 14 residues. V was pared by 5 bases and J by 7 bases, with 17 bases between.

Only a few counts were recorded for this clone. The CDR3 bases are TGTGCCAGCAGCTTTAATCGGGGATCGGTCTACGAGCAGTACTTC. This codes for CASSFNRGSVYEQYF. The chain combines TRBV7-2 with TRBJ2-7, with D possibly TRBD2 on 5 matching bases. Germline loops: CDR1 SGHTA, CDR2 FQGNSA. The CDR3 sequence is 15 residues long. V lost 3 bases and J 3 bases, leaving 15 bases between the germline ends. The variable domain in full, completed from reference TRBV7-2 and TRBJ2-7, reads GAGVSQSPSNKVTEKGKDVELRCDPISGHTALYWYRQSLGQGLEFLIYFQGNSAPDKSGLPSDRFSAERTGGSVSTLTIQRTQQEDSAVYLCASSFNRGSVYEQYFGPGTRLTVT.

The chain carries TRBV19 and TRBJ2-3; D ambiguous. Trimming took off 1 base at V and 2 bases at J, with 13 bases between the two ends. This CDR3 region has 16 residues. Looked up from germline, CDR1 is LNHDA and CDR2 is SQIVND (reference sequence). The DNA of the CDR3 is TGTGCCAGTAGTATAGGAAAAACTCAACCCACAGATACGCAGTATTTT. It yields the protein CASSIGKTQPTDTQYF.

The chain combines TRBV27 with TRBJ2-7; 9 bases agree with TRBD1. CDR3 length: 15 amino acids. Germline trimming cut 4 bases from V and 1 base from J; bases unmatched to any gene: 5. Germline CDR1 MNHEY, CDR2 SMNVEV (reference sequence). The CDR3 loop reads CASSSPGTGSYEQYF. The CDR3 region has the DNA TGTGCCAGCAGTTCGCCCGGGACAGGGTCCTACGAGCAGTACTTC.

The CDR3 is CSAGQGSGNTIYF. CDR3 DNA sequence: TGCAGCGCGGGACAGGGCTCTGGAAACACCATATATTTT. The rearrangement uses TRBV29-1 and TRBJ1-3, with 9 bases that match TRBD1. Germline lookup yields CDR1 SQVTM and CDR2 ANQGSEA. This CDR3 has 13 amino acids. V shed 7 bases, J shed 0 bases, and the junction held 1 base outside the gene matches.

This rearrangement joins TRBV7-3 to TRBJ2-5; 10 nucleotides align to TRBD1. The CDR3 runs 15 residues. Germline-derived CDR1 and CDR2 are SGHTA and FQGTGA. V lost 7 bases to trimming and J lost 0 bases; unmatched junction nucleotides: 5. CDR3 protein: CASIRQGADQETQYF. CDR3 coding DNA: TGTGCCAGCATCAGACAGGGGGCTGACCAAGAGACCCAGTACTTC.

The V and J genes are TRBV11-2 and TRBJ2-1, with D possibly being TRBD2 (6 bases). The CDR3 contains 14 residues. Looked up from germline, CDR1 is SGHAT and CDR2 is FQNNGV. Trimming pared 6 bases from V and 7 bases from J, leaving 16 bases between. DNA for the CDR3: TGTGCCAGCAGTTTTGGACTAACGGGGAATGAGCAGTTCTTC. Translating it yields CASSFGLTGNEQFF.

The genes are TRBV7-2 and TRBJ2-3; D gene unclear. V lost 2 bases, J lost 6 bases, and 12 bases lay in between. The CDR3 has 14 residues. Germline V CDR1 and CDR2: SGHTA, FQGNSA. The CDR3 DNA sequence: TGTGCCAGCAGCTTAAGCCACGTCACGGATACGCAGTATTTT. The encoded protein is CASSLSHVTDTQYF. Full variable domain (rest looked up from reference TRBV7-2 and TRBJ2-3): GAGVSQSPSNKVTEKGKDVELRCDPISGHTALYWYRQSLGQGLEFLIYFQGNSAPDKSGLPSDRFSAERTGGSVSTLTIQRTQQEDSAVYLCASSLSHVTDTQYFGPGTRLTVL.

A word on this clone: The sample has other DNA sequences that encode this CDR3 too. The chain recombines TRBV29-1 with TRBJ2-7; D perhaps matches TRBD1 (5 bases). This CDR3 is 12 amino acids long. From germline, CDR1 is SQVTM and CDR2 ANQGSEA. Trimming took off 6 bases at V and 1 base at J, with 10 bases between the two ends. As DNA, the CDR3 is TGCAGCGTCCGGCAGGGTTCCTACGAGCAGTACTTC. Translating gives CSVRQGSYEQYF.

The chain joins TRBV21-1 to TRBJ1-5; the table's D gene call, TRBD1, was not cross checked with the DNA. TRBV21-1 is annotated as a pseudogene. This CDR3 region has 17 residues. CDR3 protein: CASSKVWQALANQPQHF. CDR3 nucleotides: TGTGCCAGCAGCAAAGTTTGGCAGGCTCTCGCCAATCAGCCCCAGCATTTT.

This clone turned up a few times. This chain links TRBV6-6 with TRBJ1-1; D might be TRBD1 (6 bases). This CDR3 has 12 amino acids. The V gene lost 1 base and the J gene lost 11 bases, with 11 bases spanning the gap. In germline, CDR1 is MNHNY, CDR2 SVGAGI (reference sequence). The CDR3 DNA reads TGTGCCAGCAGTTACTTACAGGGTGAGGCTTTCTTT. Translated: CASSYLQGEAFF.

J is TRBJ1-1 and V is TRBV7-2, with D perhaps TRBD1 (6 bases). V lost 2 bases and J lost 4, with 14 bases in between. Per germline, CDR1 SGHTA and CDR2 FQGNSA. The CDR3 has 15 amino acids. CDR3 DNA sequence: TGTGCCAGCAGCTTACAGGGGAGAAGAGGCACTGAAGCTTTCTTT. Translation: CASSLQGRRGTEAFF. The full variable domain, its missing parts supplied by reference TRBV7-2 and TRBJ1-1, is GAGVSQSPSNKVTEKGKDVELRCDPISGHTALYWYRQSLGQGLEFLIYFQGNSAPDKSGLPSDRFSAERTGGSVSTLTIQRTQQEDSAVYLCASSLQGRRGTEAFFGQGTRLTVV.

The chain carries TRBV7-3 and TRBJ2-1; TRBD2 is a possible D gene (6 bases). V lost 4 bases and J 4 bases, leaving 11 bases between the germline ends. CDR1 and CDR2 from the germline V gene are SGHTA and FQGTGA. The CDR3 extends over 14 amino acids. Written as DNA, the CDR3 is TGTGCCAGCAGCTCGACTAGACCATACAATGAGCAGTTCTTC. It encodes CASSSTRPYNEQFF. The full variable domain, rest sourced from reference TRBV7-3 and TRBJ2-1, is GAGVSQTPSNKVTEKGKYVELRCDPISGHTALYWYRQSLGQGPEFLIYFQGTGAADDSGLPNDRFFAVRPEGSVSTLKIQRTERGDSAVYLCASSSTRPYNEQFFGPGTRLTVL.

In this sample, this clone turned up a few times. This chain connects TRBV5-4 to TRBJ2-2; TRBD1 is a possible D gene (6 bases). Trimming pared 0 bases from V and 5 bases from J, leaving 17 bases between. Germline V gives CDR1 SGHNT, CDR2 YYREEE (reference sequence). The CDR3 contains 17 residues. The CDR3 nucleotides are TGTGCCAGCAGCTTGGATGGGACAATGACCTCGACCGGGGAGCTGTTTTTT. It is translated as CASSLDGTMTSTGELFF. The variable domain in full, with the rest retrieved from reference TRBV5-4 and TRBJ2-2, is ETGVTQSPTHLIKTRGQQVTLRCSSQSGHNTVSWYQQALGQGPQFIFQYYREEENGRGNFPPRFSGLQFPNYSSELNVNALELDDSALYLCASSLDGTMTSTGELFFGEGSRLTVL.

This chain links TRBV5-1 with TRBJ1-2; no reliable D call. Trimming removed 0 bases at V and 7 bases at J, with 13 bases between. Germline loops: CDR1 SGHRS, CDR2 YFSETQ. The CDR3 consists of 14 residues. In DNA, the CDR3 is TGCGCCAGCAGCTTGGGCGGGCAGGTCCCTGGCTACACCTTC. Translation: CASSLGGQVPGYTF.

The chain combines TRBV7-8 with TRBJ2-1; 15 positions agree with TRBD2. Germline CDR1 is SGHVS and CDR2 is FQNEAQ. Germline trimming cut 0 bases from V and 12 bases from J; bases unmatched to any gene: 0. The CDR3 runs to 14 residues. The CDR3 region is CASSLAGLAGGQFF. Written as DNA, the CDR3 is TGTGCCAGCAGCTTAGCGGGACTAGCGGGGGGGCAGTTCTTC.

The chain links TRBV7-9 to TRBJ2-2; D uncertain. Per the germline V gene, CDR1 is SEHNR and CDR2 is FQNEAQ (reference sequence). CDR3 length: 17 residues. V lost 2 bases and J lost 1, with 14 bases in between. CDR3 region: CASSLSLGQVNTGELFF. The CDR3, as DNA: TGTGCCAGCAGCTTAAGTTTGGGCCAGGTGAACACCGGGGAGCTGTTTTTT.

The chain couples TRBV18 to TRBJ2-7; TRBD1 matches at 7 bases. CDR1 and CDR2 (germline): KGHSH, LQKENI. This CDR3 is 16 amino acids long. V trimming: 1 base; J trimming: 5 bases; junction bases outside the gene matches: 11. The CDR3 sequence: CASSPLTGQEYHEQYF. CDR3 nucleotide sequence: TGTGCCAGCTCACCACTGACAGGACAGGAATACCACGAGCAGTACTTC.

Comment on this clone: The junction departs from germline at one end; a sequencing error may be responsible. V and J are TRBV7-9 and TRBJ2-7; 11 positions agree with TRBD2. Germline-derived CDR1 and CDR2 are SEHNR and FQNEAQ (reference sequence). The CDR3 is made up of 12 amino acids. DNA of the CDR3: TGTTCCAGCACCGTAGCGGGAGGGGTGCAGTACTTC. Translated, it gives CSSTVAGGVQYF.

The chain carries TRBV5-1 and TRBJ1-1; 10 positions match TRBD1. Germline V gene lookup returns CDR1 SGHRS and CDR2 YFSETQ. V trimming: 5 bases; J trimming: 2 bases; junction bases outside the gene matches: 6. This CDR3 is built from 15 residues. CDR3 amino acids: CASRRTGGRNTEAFF. The CDR3 DNA sequence: TGCGCCAGCAGAAGGACAGGGGGTAGAAACACTGAAGCTTTCTTT. Drawing the rest from reference TRBV5-1 and TRBJ1-1, the complete variable domain is KAGVTQTPRYLIKTRGQQVTLSCSPISGHRSVSWYQQTPGQGLQFLFEYFSETQRNKGNFPGRFSGRQFSNSRSEMNVSTLELGDSALYLCASRRTGGRNTEAFFGQGTRLTVV.

This rearrangement joins TRBV5-1 to TRBJ2-7; D perhaps matches TRBD2 (5 bases). Germline loops: CDR1 SGHRS, CDR2 YFSETQ. Trimming removed 5 bases from V and 0 bases from J, with 12 bases in between. The CDR3 has 14 residues. CDR3 residues: CASRRTVSSYEQYF. In DNA, the CDR3 is TGCGCCAGCAGACGGACTGTCAGCTCCTACGAGCAGTACTTC. The variable domain in full, with the rest retrieved from reference TRBV5-1 and TRBJ2-7, is KAGVTQTPRYLIKTRGQQVTLSCSPISGHRSVSWYQQTPGQGLQFLFEYFSETQRNKGNFPGRFSGRQFSNSRSEMNVSTLELGDSALYLCASRRTVSSYEQYFGPGTRLTVT.

The sample holds a few counts of this clone. The rearrangement joins TRBV5-6 to TRBJ1-5, with a tentative D call TRBD1 (6 bases). Trimming stripped 4 bases from V and 5 bases from J, with 16 bases between. Germline loops: CDR1 SGHDT, CDR2 YYEEEE. This CDR3 contains 15 residues. CDR3 sequence reads: CASSRQGIDYQPQHF. CDR3 nucleotides: TGTGCCAGCAGCAGGCAGGGGATTGACTATCAGCCCCAGCATTTT.